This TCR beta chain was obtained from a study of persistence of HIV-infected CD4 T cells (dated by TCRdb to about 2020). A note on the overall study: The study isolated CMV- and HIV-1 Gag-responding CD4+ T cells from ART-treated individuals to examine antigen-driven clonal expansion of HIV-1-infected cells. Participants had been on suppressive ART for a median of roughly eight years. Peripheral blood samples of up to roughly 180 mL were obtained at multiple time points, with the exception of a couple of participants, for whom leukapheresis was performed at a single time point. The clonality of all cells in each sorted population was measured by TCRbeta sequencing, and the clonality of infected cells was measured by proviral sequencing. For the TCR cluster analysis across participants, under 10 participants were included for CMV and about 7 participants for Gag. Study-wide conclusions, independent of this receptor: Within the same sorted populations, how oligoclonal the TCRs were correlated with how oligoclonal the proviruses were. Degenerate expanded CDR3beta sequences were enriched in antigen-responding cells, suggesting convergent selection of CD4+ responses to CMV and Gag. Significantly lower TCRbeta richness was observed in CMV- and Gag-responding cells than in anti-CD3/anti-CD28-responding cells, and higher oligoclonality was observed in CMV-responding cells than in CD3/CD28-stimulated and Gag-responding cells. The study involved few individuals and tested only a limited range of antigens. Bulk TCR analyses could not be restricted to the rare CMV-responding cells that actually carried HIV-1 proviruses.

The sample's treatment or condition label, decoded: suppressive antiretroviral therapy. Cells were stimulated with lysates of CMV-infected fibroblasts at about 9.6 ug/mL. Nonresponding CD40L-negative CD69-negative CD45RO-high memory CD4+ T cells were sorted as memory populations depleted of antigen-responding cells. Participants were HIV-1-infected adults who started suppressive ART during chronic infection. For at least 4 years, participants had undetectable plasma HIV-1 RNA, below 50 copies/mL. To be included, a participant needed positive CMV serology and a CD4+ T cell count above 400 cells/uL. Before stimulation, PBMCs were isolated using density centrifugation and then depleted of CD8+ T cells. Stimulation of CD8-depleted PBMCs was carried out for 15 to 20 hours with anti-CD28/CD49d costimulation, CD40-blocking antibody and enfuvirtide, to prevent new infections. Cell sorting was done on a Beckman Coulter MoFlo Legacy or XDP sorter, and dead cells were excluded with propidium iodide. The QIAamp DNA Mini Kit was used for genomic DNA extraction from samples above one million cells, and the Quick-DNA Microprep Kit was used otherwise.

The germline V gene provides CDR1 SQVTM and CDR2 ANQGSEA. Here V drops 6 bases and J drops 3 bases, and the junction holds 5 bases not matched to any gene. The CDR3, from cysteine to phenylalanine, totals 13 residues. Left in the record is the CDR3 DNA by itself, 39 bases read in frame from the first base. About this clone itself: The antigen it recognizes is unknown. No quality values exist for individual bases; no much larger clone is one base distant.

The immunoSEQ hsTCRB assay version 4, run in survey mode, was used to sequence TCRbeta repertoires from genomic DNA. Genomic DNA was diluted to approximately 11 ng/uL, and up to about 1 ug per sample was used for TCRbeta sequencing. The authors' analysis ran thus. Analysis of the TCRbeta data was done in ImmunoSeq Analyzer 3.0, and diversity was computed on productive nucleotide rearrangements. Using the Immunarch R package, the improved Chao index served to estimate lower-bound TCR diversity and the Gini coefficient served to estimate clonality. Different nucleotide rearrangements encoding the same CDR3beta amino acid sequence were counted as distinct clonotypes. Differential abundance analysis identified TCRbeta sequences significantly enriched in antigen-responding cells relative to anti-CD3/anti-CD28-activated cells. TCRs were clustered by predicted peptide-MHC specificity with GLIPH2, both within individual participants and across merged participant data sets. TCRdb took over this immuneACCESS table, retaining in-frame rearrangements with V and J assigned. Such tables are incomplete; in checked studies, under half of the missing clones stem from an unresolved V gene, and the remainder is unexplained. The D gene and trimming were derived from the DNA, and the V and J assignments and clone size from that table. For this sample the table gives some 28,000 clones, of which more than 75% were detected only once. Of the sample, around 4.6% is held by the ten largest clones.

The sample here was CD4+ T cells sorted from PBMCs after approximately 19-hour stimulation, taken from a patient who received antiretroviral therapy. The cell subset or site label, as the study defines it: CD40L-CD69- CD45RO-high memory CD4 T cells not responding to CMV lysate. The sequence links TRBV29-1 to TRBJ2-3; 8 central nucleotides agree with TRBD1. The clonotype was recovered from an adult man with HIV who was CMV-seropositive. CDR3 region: CSVGQGGTDTQYF. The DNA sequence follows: TGCAGCGTAGGACAGGGTGGTACAGATACGCAGTATTTT.